The rows below give T cell receptor beta chains drawn from one sample of a study of blood T cells in healthy people across ages. TCRdb reprocessed the 5' RACE reads via MiXCR and lists one record per CDR3 protein. This sample has approximately 1.5 million distinct CDR3 sequences, with roughly 32% found just once. Sequenced: blood. These receptors were obtained from a woman aged 25 to 39 in good health. CDR3s include the opening cysteine and the closing phenylalanine or tryptophan. The order of the fields is clone size, D gene, V gene, J gene, CDR3 DNA, CDR3 protein. D genes are given only for firm matches. Rows give clone size only sometimes, using once, few, many, or a class for an expanded clone.

clone_size: -
d_call: -
v_call: TRBV7-3
j_call: TRBJ1-6
cdr3_nt: TGTGCCAGCAGCTTAACGGGACAAGATAATTCACCCCTCCACTTT
cdr3_aa: CASSLTGQDNSPLHF

clone_size: -
d_call: -
v_call: TRBV14
j_call: TRBJ2-3
cdr3_nt: TGTGCCAGCAGCCAGCGAGCCCCAGGGTTCACAGATACGCAGTATTTT
cdr3_aa: CASSQRAPGFTDTQYF

clone_size: few
d_call: TRBD2
v_call: TRBV6-1
j_call: TRBJ2-7
cdr3_nt: TGTGCCAGCAGTCCTCCTAGCGGGAGGTACGAGCAGTACTTC
cdr3_aa: CASSPPSGRYEQYF

clone_size: few
d_call: TRBD2
v_call: TRBV27
j_call: TRBJ2-1
cdr3_nt: TGTGCCAGCAGTTTATCGTTTCTAGCGGGAGTGGGATACAATGAGCAGTTCTTC
cdr3_aa: CASSLSFLAGVGYNEQFF

clone_size: -
d_call: -
v_call: TRBV6-6
j_call: TRBJ2-3
cdr3_nt: TGTGCCAGCAGTTACTCAGGGGTAGCGACAGATACGCAGTATTTT
cdr3_aa: CASSYSGVATDTQYF

clone_size: few
d_call: -
v_call: TRBV3-1
j_call: TRBJ1-2
cdr3_nt: TGTGCCAGCAGCCCGAACCTGGGGGGGAATAATGGCTACACCTTC
cdr3_aa: CASSPNLGGNNGYTF

clone_size: -
d_call: -
v_call: TRBV5-6
j_call: TRBJ1-2
cdr3_nt: TGTGCCAGCAGCTTTCTGTTCGCTGCTAACTATGGCTACACCTTC
cdr3_aa: CASSFLFAANYGYTF

clone_size: few
d_call: -
v_call: TRBV6-4
j_call: TRBJ2-4
cdr3_nt: TGTGCCACCCGGGTTTCGGGGTCACTAGCCAAAAACATTCAGTACTTC
cdr3_aa: CATRVSGSLAKNIQYF

clone_size: -
d_call: -
v_call: TRBV9
j_call: TRBJ2-7
cdr3_nt: TGTGCCAGCAGCGTAGAAGCAGAGAATTACGAGCAGTACTTC
cdr3_aa: CASSVEAENYEQYF

clone_size: few
d_call: TRBD2
v_call: TRBV7-8
j_call: TRBJ2-3
cdr3_nt: TGTGCCAGCAGCCCCCGGTTAGCGGGGGTTAGCACAGATACGCAGTATTTT
cdr3_aa: CASSPRLAGVSTDTQYF